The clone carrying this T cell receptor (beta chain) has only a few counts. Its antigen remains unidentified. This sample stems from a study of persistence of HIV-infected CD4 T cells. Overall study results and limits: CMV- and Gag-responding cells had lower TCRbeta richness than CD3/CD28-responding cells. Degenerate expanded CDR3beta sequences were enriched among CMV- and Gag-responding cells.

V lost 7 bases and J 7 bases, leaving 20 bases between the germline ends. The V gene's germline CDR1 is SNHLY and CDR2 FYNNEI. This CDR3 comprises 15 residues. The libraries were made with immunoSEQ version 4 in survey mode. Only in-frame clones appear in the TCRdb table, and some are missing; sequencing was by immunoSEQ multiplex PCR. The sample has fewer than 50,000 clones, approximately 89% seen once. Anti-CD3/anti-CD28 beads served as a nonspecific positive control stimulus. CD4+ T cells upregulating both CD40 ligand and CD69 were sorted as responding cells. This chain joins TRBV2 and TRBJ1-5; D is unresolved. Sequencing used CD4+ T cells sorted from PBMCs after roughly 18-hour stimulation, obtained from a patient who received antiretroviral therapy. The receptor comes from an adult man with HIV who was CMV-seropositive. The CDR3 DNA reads TGTGCCAGCACCAGTGGCTCACTAATAGGGCAGCCCCAGCATTTT. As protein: CASTSGSLIGQPQHF.